A single sample gave rise to the 17 T cell receptor beta chains below, sequenced in a study of blood T cell repertoires in COVID-19. Generated by immunoSEQ multiplex PCR, the TCRdb table keeps only in-frame clones and is missing some. The sample carries about 330,000 clones, over 75% recorded once. The sequencing input was PBMCs or T cells enriched from blood (not recorded which). The receptors were gathered from a woman younger than 45 who had recovered from COVID-19.

V gene TRBV30 combines with J gene TRBJ2-4; 8 bases fit TRBD1. The CDR3 runs 13 residues. V dropped 6 bases and J dropped 0; count of bases not matched to a gene: 1. Germline V gene lookup returns CDR1 GTSNPN and CDR2 SVGIG (reference sequence). DNA of the CDR3: TGTGCCTGCGGACAGGGAGCCAAAAACATTCAGTACTTC. Translation: CACGQGAKNIQYF.

The chain employs TRBV6-5 and TRBJ2-1; D uncertain. The CDR3 has 16 residues. Per the germline V gene, CDR1 is MNHEY and CDR2 is SVGAGI. V was pared by 0 bases and J by 3 bases, with 12 bases between. The chain's CDR3 is CASSYSRVAGYNEQFF. DNA for the CDR3: TGTGCCAGCAGTTACTCGAGAGTAGCCGGCTACAATGAGCAGTTCTTC.

V usage is TRBV27 and J usage is TRBJ2-4; no reliable D call. The CDR3 extends over 15 amino acids. Trimming pared 5 bases from V and 2 bases from J, leaving 13 bases between. Germline V gives CDR1 MNHEY, CDR2 SMNVEV (reference sequence). This CDR3 reads CASSPVQSTKNIQYF. CDR3 coding DNA: TGTGCCAGCAGTCCGGTACAGAGCACCAAAAACATTCAGTACTTC.

The table lists this clone with a few counts. The chain links TRBV11-2 to TRBJ2-2; 9 positions match TRBD1. This CDR3 is 15 amino acids long. V lost 4 bases, J lost 4 bases, and 4 bases stayed unmatched. Germline V lookup: CDR1 SGHAT, CDR2 FQNNGV. The CDR3 sequence is CASSSGQGSTGELFF. The CDR3 DNA follows: TGTGCCAGCAGCTCCGGACAGGGGAGCACCGGGGAGCTGTTTTTT.

The chain uses TRBV5-1 and TRBJ1-4; 10 positions agree with TRBD1. Germline-derived CDR1 and CDR2 are SGHRS and YFSETQ. V was pared by 3 bases and J by 4 bases, with 3 bases of the junction left unmatched. The CDR3 is 15 amino acids. The DNA for the CDR3 is TGCGCCAGCAGCTCCCGGGACAGGGGTAATGAAAAACTGTTTTTT. As protein: CASSSRDRGNEKLFF.

This clone appeared a single time. The rearrangement joins TRBV9 to TRBJ2-2, with TRBD2 matching 9 bases. The trim removed 1 base at V and 4 bases at J, leaving 5 bases unmatched. The germline V gene encodes CDR1 SGDLS and CDR2 YYNGEE. CDR3 length: 16 amino acids. The CDR3 spells CASSVLAGDLTGELFF. The CDR3 bases are TGTGCCAGCAGCGTATTAGCGGGGGATCTCACCGGGGAGCTGTTTTTT.

This chain joins TRBV10-3 and TRBJ1-2; no clear D. V shed 4 bases and J shed 3 bases, with 9 bases lying between them. Per germline, CDR1 ENHRY and CDR2 SYGVKD. This CDR3 is 13 amino acids long. CDR3 in DNA: TGTGCCATCAGTGCACAGCTTGACTATGGCTACACCTTC. It specifies CAISAQLDYGYTF.

This chain links TRBV2 with TRBJ1-6; the D is unclear. Germline loops: CDR1 SNHLY, CDR2 FYNNEI. V was shortened by 3 bases and J by 0 bases, with 9 bases between the two germline ends. The CDR3 loop spans 16 amino acids. CDR3 nucleotides: TGTGCCAGCAGTGAGGAGGCCAACTCCTATAATTCACCCCTCCACTTT. This gives the protein CASSEEANSYNSPLHF. Together with reference TRBV2 and TRBJ1-6, the CDR3 gives the full variable domain: EPEVTQTPSHQVTQMGQEVILRCVPISNHLYFYWYRQILGQKVEFLVSFYNNEISEKSEIFDDQFSVERPDGSNFTLKIRSTKLEDSAMYFCASSEEANSYNSPLHFGNGTRLTVT.

The chain combines TRBV5-5 with TRBJ1-2, with D perhaps TRBD1 (6 bases). Trimming removed 4 bases at V and 10 bases at J, with 14 bases between. Germline-derived CDR1 and CDR2 are SGHKS and YYEKEE (reference sequence). The CDR3 spans 12 residues. The CDR3 DNA follows: TGTGCCAGCAGCAGAGGGGGAATCTCCTACACCTTC. As protein: CASSRGGISYTF.

The chain links TRBV7-3 to TRBJ2-1; D is perhaps TRBD1 (6 bases). V lost 0 bases and J 9 bases, leaving 21 bases between the germline ends. The V gene's germline CDR1 is SGHTA and CDR2 FQGTGA. The CDR3 is made up of 17 amino acids. The CDR3 DNA sequence: TGTGCCAGCAGCTTAACGCGCTCGGCTGCCTTAGGGGGTGAGCAGTTCTTC. Amino acids: CASSLTRSAALGGEQFF.

The V and J genes are TRBV7-9 and TRBJ2-1; no reliable D call. Germline V gene lookup returns CDR1 SEHNR and CDR2 FQNEAQ (reference sequence). V shed 7 bases and J shed 9 bases, with 16 bases lying between them. The CDR3 is 13 amino acids. The DNA of the CDR3 is TGTGCCAGCAATGCCCCCCCGAACGGTGAGCAGTTCTTC. Its translation: CASNAPPNGEQFF. The full variable domain, in which reference TRBV7-9 and TRBJ2-1 provide the parts outside the CDR3, is DTGVSQNPRHKITKRGQNVTFRCDPISEHNRLYWYRQTLGQGPEFLTYFQNEAQLEKSRLLSDRFSAERPKGSFSTLEIQRTEQGDSAMYLCASNAPPNGEQFFGPGTRLTVL.

The chain couples TRBV2 to TRBJ1-1; 12 bases are a match to TRBD1. The junction had 7 bases not matched to a gene; V was cut back by 10 bases and J by 7 bases. The CDR3 totals 13 residues. The V gene's germline CDR1 is SNHLY and CDR2 FYNNEI. CDR3 loop: CAKGTGGANEAFF. CDR3 nucleotide sequence: TGTGCCAAGGGGACAGGGGGCGCGAATGAAGCTTTCTTT.

Only one count was recorded for this clone. The V gene is TRBV6-9, the J gene TRBJ1-2, with 9 bases matching TRBD1. Germline-derived CDR1 and CDR2 are MNHGY and SVAAGI. After removal of 3 bases from V and 4 bases from J, the junction contained 6 bases not matched to a gene. CDR3 length: 15 amino acids. The DNA for the CDR3 is TGTGCCAGCAGTTACGAGACAGGGGGAGGCTATGGCTACACCTTC. It translates to CASSYETGGGYGYTF.

The CDR3 DNA follows: TGTGCCAGCTTTAGATTTAGTGAAGCTTTCTTT. Amino acid sequence: CASFRFSEAFF. V is TRBV28 and J is TRBJ1-1, with D hard to call. Trimming took off 8 bases at V and 7 bases at J, with 11 bases between the two ends. CDR1 is MDHEN and CDR2 is SYDVKM in the germline V gene. CDR3 length: 11 residues.

The sample holds many counts of this clone. The chain links TRBV6-5 to TRBJ1-2, with D unclear. The CDR3 spans 13 residues. The germline gives CDR1 MNHEY, CDR2 SVGAGI. V was clipped by 6 bases and J by 2 bases, with 10 bases between them. CDR3 amino acids: CASSLHRNYGYTF. The CDR3 nucleotides read TGTGCCAGCAGCCTGCACAGAAACTATGGCTACACCTTC.

This rearrangement joins TRBV6-4 to TRBJ2-3; 8 bases agree with TRBD2. The CDR3 loop spans 15 amino acids. Per germline, CDR1 MRHNA and CDR2 SNTAGT. J lost 2 bases, V lost 8 bases, and 9 bases had no gene match. DNA for the CDR3: TGTGCCAGCGGCCCTGGCGGGGGGTTCACAGATACGCAGTATTTT. It yields the protein CASGPGGGFTDTQYF.

The chain combines TRBV28 with TRBJ1-2; tentatively, D is TRBD1 (6 bases). The CDR3 covers 13 residues. Germline CDR1 reads MDHEN; CDR2 reads SYDVKM. Trimming cost V 6 bases and J 0 bases, with 8 bases left between them. DNA for the CDR3: TGTGCCAGCAGGGGGGCTCCTAACTATGGCTACACCTTC. Protein: CASRGAPNYGYTF.